This T cell receptor (beta chain) was sequenced in a study of blood T cell repertoires in COVID-19. Study-level background: Sites across the United States, Italy and Spain contributed samples from acute and convalescent COVID-19.

The method was immunoSEQ multiplex PCR; TCRdb's version includes in-frame clones alone and lacks a portion of them. There are about 150,000 clones in the sample; roughly 78% occur only once, and under 2% lies in the top ten. This clone occurred a few times. The CDR3 is 14 residues long. V dropped 1 base and J dropped 7; count of bases not matched to a gene: 7. Germline loops: CDR1 GTSNPN, CDR2 SVGIG (reference sequence). The TCR comes from a man of 80 years or more with acute or convalescent COVID-19. The rearrangement joins TRBV30 to TRBJ1-5; 7 positions match TRBD1. Sequenced input: peripheral blood. The CDR3 nucleotides read TGTGCCTGGAGTGAGGGGGCGTTTTCCCAGCCCCAGCATTTT. It translates to CAWSEGAFSQPQHF.